Listed here are 25 T cell receptor beta chains from one sample, sequenced in a study of T cells expressing NK-cell markers. With the 5' RACE reads reprocessed, TCRdb shows one record per CDR3 protein and no DNA. The sample table sets out some 440,000 distinct CDR3 sequences. Input material: blood T cells: a sorted CD56 or NKG2C T cell subset, CD4+ or CD8+ T cells, or bulk PBMC T cells (not recorded which). All receptors come from a woman between 45 and 60 years old in good health.

This sequence joins TRBV7-9 and TRBJ1-1; TCRdb names TRBD1, which stays unverified in the absence of DNA. The CDR3 length is 16 residues. The germline gives CDR1 SEHNR, CDR2 FQNEAQ (reference sequence). CDR3 region: CASSAGMVSGGTEAFF.

The CDR3 spells CASSQDRAENTEAFF. The chain is built from TRBV4-1 and TRBJ1-1; no DNA is available, so the TRBD1 call from TCRdb remains unchecked. The germline gives CDR1 MGHRA, CDR2 YSYEKL. This CDR3 comprises 15 residues.

The gene calls are TRBV5-5 and TRBJ2-5; TCRdb proposes TRBD1, but this gene call is untestable without DNA. The CDR3 extends over 14 amino acids. CDR1 is SGHKS, CDR2 YYEKEE, per germline (reference sequence). The CDR3 loop is CASTPGGLKETQYF.

The chain carries TRBV24-1 and TRBJ2-1; with no DNA, the TCRdb D assignment of TRBD2 cannot be verified. The CDR3 totals 14 residues. Germline assignment: CDR1 KGHDR and CDR2 SFDVKD. CDR3 sequence reads: CATSGPLARDEQFF.

The chain couples TRBV6-2 or TRBV6-3 to TRBJ2-5. Germline-derived CDR1 and CDR2 are MNHEY and SVGEGT. The length of the CDR3 is 14 residues. The CDR3 loop reads CASSYSINGETQYF.

This rearrangement joins TRBV24-1 to TRBJ2-1; there is no DNA to check the TCRdb D call of TRBD2. The CDR3 totals 13 residues. CDR1 is KGHDR, CDR2 SFDVKD, per germline. CDR3 residues: CATSDRGGAEQFF.

V and J are TRBV9 and TRBJ1-3; TCRdb designates TRBD1, a call that cannot be tested without DNA. Looked up from germline, CDR1 is SGDLS and CDR2 is YYNGEE. This CDR3 has 15 residues. CDR3 loop: CASSVAWDSGNTIYF.

The gene calls are TRBV3-1 and TRBJ2-2; the TCRdb D gene call, TRBD2, has no DNA to confirm it. Germline V CDR1 and CDR2: LGHDT, YNNKEL (reference sequence). The CDR3 spans 16 residues. This chain's CDR3 is CASSPPAGKNTGELFF.

The V call is TRBV6-5, the J call TRBJ2-6. Per germline, CDR1 MNHEY and CDR2 SVGAGI. The CDR3 runs 14 residues. The CDR3 here is CASRESSGANVLTF.

V and J are TRBV4-1 and TRBJ2-1; checking the TCRdb D call of TRBD2 is not possible without DNA. Germline V CDR1 and CDR2: MGHRA, YSYEKL. This CDR3 has 21 residues. This CDR3 is CASSQVLGTSGEKRSYNEQFF.

This chain joins TRBV6-5 and TRBJ2-1; TCRdb designates TRBD2, a call that cannot be tested without DNA. This CDR3 region has 15 residues. Germline values: CDR1 MNHEY, CDR2 SVGAGI. The CDR3 is CASRPPTGPYNEQFF.

This CDR3 reads CSARVFPQREVFQYF. V is TRBV20-1 and J is TRBJ2-5; TCRdb gives TRBD2 as the D gene, but with no DNA this cannot be confirmed. The CDR3 consists of 15 residues. Per germline, CDR1 DFQATT and CDR2 SNEGSKA (reference sequence).

The chain's CDR3 is CSASPQAPGTYNEQFF. The chain recombines TRBV20-1 with TRBJ2-1; TCRdb reports TRBD1, a call that lacks DNA to check it against. There are 16 residues in the CDR3. Germline V gene sequence: CDR1 DFQATT, CDR2 SNEGSKA (reference sequence).

The CDR3 reads CASIVGGLLNEQFF. The genes are TRBV12-3 or TRBV12-4 and TRBJ2-1. The CDR3 length is 14 residues.

The chain combines TRBV9 with TRBJ2-5; absent DNA, TCRdb's TRBD2 call cannot be checked. Per germline, CDR1 SGDLS and CDR2 YYNGEE. CDR3 size: 16 residues. The CDR3 loop reads CASSGLAGGGGETQYF.

This chain's CDR3 is CASSSHLNTEAFF. The V call is TRBV19, the J call TRBJ1-1. CDR1 is LNHDA and CDR2 is SQIVND in the germline V gene (reference sequence). This CDR3 is built from 13 residues.

The V call is TRBV3-1, the J call TRBJ1-1. Germline V gene data show CDR1 as LGHDT and CDR2 as YNNKEL (reference sequence). The CDR3 spans 13 residues. The chain's CDR3 is CASSLRLEAEAFF.

This chain uses TRBV29-1 with TRBJ2-1; TCRdb gives TRBD2 as the D gene, but with no DNA this cannot be confirmed. The CDR3 is 15 amino acids. The germline V gene encodes CDR1 SQVTM and CDR2 ANQGSEA. This CDR3 reads CSVHSGGLSYNEQFF.

The chain carries TRBV12-3 or TRBV12-4 and TRBJ2-7; with no DNA, the TCRdb D assignment of TRBD2 cannot be verified. The CDR3 totals 14 residues. CDR3 in amino acids: CASSLNLLGYEQYF.

V is TRBV5-1 and J is TRBJ2-3; TCRdb returns TRBD1, unconfirmable since there is no DNA. The CDR3 covers 15 residues. Germline CDR1 is SGHRS and CDR2 is YFSETQ. The CDR3: CASSLRTGARDTQYF. The whole variable domain, filled in from reference TRBV5-1 and TRBJ2-3, reads KAGVTQTPRYLIKTRGQQVTLSCSPISGHRSVSWYQQTPGQGLQFLFEYFSETQRNKGNFPGRFSGRQFSNSRSEMNVSTLELGDSALYLCASSLRTGARDTQYFGPGTRLTVL.

The chain couples TRBV28 to TRBJ2-1; TCRdb returns TRBD1, unconfirmable since there is no DNA. The CDR3 is made up of 12 amino acids. Germline V gene data show CDR1 as MDHEN and CDR2 as SYDVKM. The CDR3 sequence is CASSLPPTEQFF.

J is TRBJ1-1 and V is TRBV5-1; TCRdb reports TRBD1, a call that lacks DNA to check it against. The CDR3 loop spans 14 amino acids. The germline CDR1 and CDR2 sequences are SGHRS and YFSETQ. CDR3 amino acids: CASSSGTGNTEAFF.

This chain joins TRBV3-1 and TRBJ2-3; without DNA, the TCRdb call of TRBD2 cannot be checked. This CDR3 spans 15 amino acids. The V gene's germline CDR1 is LGHDT and CDR2 YNNKEL (reference sequence). Here the CDR3 reads CASSQWIAGEDTQYF.

The chain uses TRBV6-5 and TRBJ2-1; TCRdb's D call, TRBD2, is unchecked because there is no DNA. The CDR3 length is 15 residues. CDR1 is MNHEY and CDR2 is SVGAGI in the germline V gene. CDR3 amino acids: CASSTRTSGSYEQFF.

The chain uses TRBV4-2 and TRBJ2-1; TCRdb returns TRBD1, unconfirmable since there is no DNA. The CDR3 contains 15 residues. Germline V lookup: CDR1 LGHNA, CDR2 YNFKEQ. CDR3 region: CASSQREGGYNEQFF.